Below, 24 T cell receptor beta chains from the same sample are listed, as sequenced in a study of shared clonotypes between healthy human individuals. Assay used: immunoSEQ multiplex PCR; TCRdb lists only in-frame clones, some missing. The table lists about 2.2 million clones, approximately 92% of them singletons. Selected positively for CCR7 and CD45RO-negative, naive CD8 cells excluded terminally differentiated effector memory CD45RA+ cells. The sequenced sample consisted of naive CD8+ T cells from PBMCs. These receptors originate from a man younger than 35 in good health. Some clones in this sample may be carry-over from other donors' samples.

The V call is TRBV28, the J call TRBJ2-3; TRBD1 agrees at 10 bases. Germline CDR1 is MDHEN and CDR2 is SYDVKM. The CDR3 sequence is 16 residues long. V lost 2 bases and J lost 1; bases outside the gene matches: 3. The CDR3 sequence is CASSLGQGEGTDTQYF. CDR3 sequence (DNA): TGTGCCAGCAGTTTAGGACAGGGGGAAGGCACAGATACGCAGTATTTT.

This clone came up once. The chain employs TRBV7-3 and TRBJ2-2; no definite D call. Trimming pared 3 bases from V and 6 bases from J, leaving 11 bases between. This CDR3 comprises 14 residues. Per the germline V gene, CDR1 is SGHTA and CDR2 is FQGTGA. In DNA form, the CDR3 reads TGTGCCAGCAGCTTGGACGGAATCCCCGGGGAGCTGTTTTTT. Translating gives CASSLDGIPGELFF.

This chain uses TRBV10-3 with TRBJ2-5; TRBD1 matches at 8 bases. The junction had 9 bases not matched to a gene; V was cut back by 11 bases and J by 4 bases. The CDR3 sequence is 13 residues long. Germline loops: CDR1 ENHRY, CDR2 SYGVKD. The CDR3 loop reads CAVARDRRETQYF. The CDR3 DNA sequence: TGTGCCGTCGCCCGGGACAGGCGAGAGACCCAGTACTTC.

The CDR3 region is CSVESDYNEQFF. CDR3 bases: TGCAGCGTTGAATCAGATTACAATGAGCAGTTCTTC. This sequence joins TRBV29-1 and TRBJ2-1; D uncertain. The ends were cut back, 2 bases at V and 4 bases at J, with 6 bases in the middle. Per the germline V gene, CDR1 is SQVTM and CDR2 is ANQGSEA. This CDR3 is built from 12 residues.

For the CDR3, the DNA is TGTGCCAGCAGCGTAGGGGGGACCTACACCTTC. This codes for CASSVGGTYTF. The rearrangement joins TRBV9 to TRBJ1-2, with a possible D match to TRBD1 (5 bases). CDR3 size: 11 residues. V lost 0 bases and J 10 bases, leaving 7 bases between the germline ends. Germline CDR1 is SGDLS and CDR2 is YYNGEE.

The genes are TRBV5-6 and TRBJ2-3; D not resolved. V was pared by 2 bases and J by 1 base, with 14 bases between. The germline V gene has CDR1 SGHDT and CDR2 YYEEEE. The CDR3 is made up of 16 amino acids. In DNA, the CDR3 is TGTGCCAGCAGCTTTGGAGAAGGGTTGGGCACAGATACGCAGTATTTT. Amino acids: CASSFGEGLGTDTQYF.

J is TRBJ1-3 and V is TRBV2, with no clear D. Germline assignment: CDR1 SNHLY and CDR2 FYNNEI. This CDR3 region has 14 residues. The germline V and J ends were trimmed by 1 base and 0 bases, with 4 bases remaining between them. As DNA, the CDR3 is TGTGCCAGCAGTGAAGGGGTCTCTGGAAACACCATATATTTT. Translated, it gives CASSEGVSGNTIYF.

This clone has just one count. This rearrangement joins TRBV5-1 to TRBJ2-7, with 10 positions matching TRBD1. The germline V gene encodes CDR1 SGHRS and CDR2 YFSETQ. This CDR3 spans 15 amino acids. J gave up 2 bases and V 3 bases, and 5 bases lay outside the gene matches. CDR3 amino acids: CASSSDRGRPYEQYF. CDR3 DNA sequence: TGCGCCAGCAGCTCAGACAGGGGGCGACCCTACGAGCAGTACTTC.

CDR3 amino acids: CASSAGSTDTQYF. The DNA of the CDR3 is TGTGCCAGCAGTGCCGGGTCCACAGATACGCAGTATTTT. The chain carries TRBV7-9 and TRBJ2-3; D is uncertain. This CDR3 has 13 residues. The ends were cut back, 6 bases at V and 2 bases at J, with 9 bases in the middle. Germline CDR1 and CDR2: SEHNR and FQNEAQ (reference sequence).

This sequence joins TRBV27 and TRBJ2-7; maybe TRBD2 (6 bases). Trimming pared 6 bases from V and 0 bases from J, leaving 18 bases between. Germline CDR1 and CDR2: MNHEY and SMNVEV (reference sequence). CDR3 size: 16 residues. The CDR3 reads CASSFWGGLSSYEQYF. The CDR3 region has the DNA TGTGCCAGCAGCTTTTGGGGAGGCCTCAGCTCCTACGAGCAGTACTTC.

This sequence joins TRBV27 and TRBJ2-2; the D gene is possibly TRBD2 (6 bases). The germline V gene has CDR1 MNHEY and CDR2 SMNVEV (reference sequence). The CDR3 covers 18 residues. V was cut by 0 bases and J by 2 bases, with 16 bases left in between. The CDR3 here is CASSLSPLAPLNTGELFF. As DNA, the CDR3 is TGTGCCAGCAGTTTATCCCCCCTAGCGCCGCTAAACACCGGGGAGCTGTTTTTT.

The rearrangement joins TRBV27 to TRBJ2-7; TRBD2 matches 7 bases. The ends lost 4 bases at V and 2 bases at J; junction bases unmatched: 5. Germline-derived CDR1 and CDR2 are MNHEY and SMNVEV (reference sequence). This CDR3 has 14 residues. CDR3 in amino acids: CASSSLAVAYEQYF. The CDR3 nucleotides read TGTGCCAGCAGTTCCCTAGCGGTGGCCTACGAGCAGTACTTC.

This rearrangement joins TRBV27 to TRBJ2-7, with D tentatively TRBD1 (6 bases). This CDR3 is built from 13 residues. Germline CDR1 and CDR2: MNHEY and SMNVEV (reference sequence). Trimming shortened V by 2 bases and J by 6 bases, and 11 bases separated the two germline ends. For the CDR3, the DNA is TGTGCCAGCAGTTTAGCACAGGGTAGCGAGCAGTACTTC. Protein product: CASSLAQGSEQYF.

This rearrangement joins TRBV27 to TRBJ1-1; a weak D match, TRBD1 (6 bases). This CDR3 has 16 residues. Germline V CDR1 and CDR2: MNHEY, SMNVEV (reference sequence). V shed 3 bases and J shed 0 bases, with 14 bases lying between them. In nucleotides, the CDR3 is TGTGCCAGCAGTTTCCACAGGGTTGAGATGAACACTGAAGCTTTCTTT. It codes for CASSFHRVEMNTEAFF.

The chain joins TRBV27 to TRBJ2-7; TRBD1 agrees at 7 bases. V was pared by 5 bases and J by 12 bases, with 13 bases of the junction left unmatched. In germline, CDR1 is MNHEY, CDR2 SMNVEV (reference sequence). This CDR3 spans 13 amino acids. CDR3 loop: CASSPTGRLSPYF. CDR3 nucleotide sequence: TGTGCCAGCAGTCCGACAGGGAGACTCAGTCCGTACTTC.

The CDR3 reads CSVREGAPEQYF. CDR3 nucleotide sequence: TGCAGCGTTCGGGAGGGGGCACCCGAGCAGTACTTC. The genes are TRBV29-1 and TRBJ2-7; perhaps TRBD2 as D (8 bases). Trimming removed 5 bases at V and 6 bases at J, with 14 bases between. CDR1 SQVTM and CDR2 ANQGSEA come from the germline V gene. The CDR3 is made up of 12 amino acids.

This chain links TRBV28 with TRBJ1-6; TRBD1 aligns across 7 bases. The CDR3 covers 16 residues. J was trimmed by 7 bases and V by 7 bases; bases with no gene match: 13. In germline, CDR1 is MDHEN, CDR2 SYDVKM. The CDR3 nucleotides read TGTGCCAGCACCCACCTGGAGGGGGCAGGAAATTCACCCCTCCACTTT. Translation gives CASTHLEGAGNSPLHF.

The chain uses TRBV27 and TRBJ2-2, with 8 positions matching TRBD1. In germline, CDR1 is MNHEY, CDR2 SMNVEV (reference sequence). This CDR3 region has 16 residues. After removal of 4 bases from V and 3 bases from J, the junction contained 7 bases not matched to a gene. CDR3 loop: CASSSRQGMYTGELFF. The CDR3 DNA reads TGTGCCAGCAGTTCCCGACAGGGGATGTACACCGGGGAGCTGTTTTTT.

In its sample, this clone was seen a few times. V usage is TRBV5-6 and J usage is TRBJ1-5, with no clear D. CDR1 SGHDT and CDR2 YYEEEE come from the germline V gene. The length of the CDR3 is 14 residues. Trimming took off 2 bases at V and 1 base at J, with 7 bases between the two ends. CDR3 sequence: CASSFPGSNQPQHF. CDR3 coding DNA: TGTGCCAGCAGCTTCCCTGGCAGCAATCAGCCCCAGCATTTT.

The chain links TRBV6-5 to TRBJ1-1, with 7 nucleotides matching TRBD1. Trimming took 1 base from V and 6 from J; bases not matched to a gene: 5. Germline V CDR1 and CDR2: MNHEY, SVGAGI. The CDR3 extends over 14 amino acids. Here the CDR3 reads CASSYFYQGAEAFF. CDR3 sequence (DNA): TGTGCCAGCAGTTACTTTTACCAGGGGGCTGAAGCTTTCTTT.

V gene TRBV4-3 combines with J gene TRBJ2-1; the match to TRBD1 covers 7 bases. Germline CDR1 LGHNA, CDR2 YSLEER. The CDR3 is 12 amino acids. V lost 4 bases and J lost 9; bases outside the gene matches: 3. The CDR3 reads CASSPDRVEQFF. The CDR3 DNA reads as TGCGCCAGCAGCCCCGACAGGGTTGAGCAGTTCTTC.

This clone was seen a single time. The chain couples TRBV19 to TRBJ2-7; D remains ambiguous. Trimming took 5 bases from V and 0 from J, leaving 8 bases between them. Germline values: CDR1 LNHDA, CDR2 SQIVND (reference sequence). The CDR3 totals 13 residues. The CDR3 sequence is CASSSPVSYEQYF. CDR3 nucleotides: TGTGCCAGTAGTTCTCCAGTCTCCTACGAGCAGTACTTC.

The DNA of the CDR3 is TGTGCCAGCAGTGGAGGACTAAGAGTCGGGGAGCTGTTTTTT. It encodes CASSGGLRVGELFF. The chain uses TRBV28 and TRBJ2-2; tentatively, D is TRBD2 (6 bases). Germline loops: CDR1 MDHEN, CDR2 SYDVKM. V lost 5 bases and J lost 7, with 14 bases in between. The CDR3 is 14 amino acids.

The chain uses TRBV10-3 and TRBJ1-1; possible D gene TRBD1, 5 bases. Germline CDR1 and CDR2: ENHRY and SYGVKD. The length of the CDR3 is 12 residues. V was cut by 6 bases and J by 6 bases, with 11 bases left in between. CDR3 in amino acids: CAISDQGPEAFF. The CDR3 DNA follows: TGTGCCATCAGCGACCAGGGTCCTGAAGCTTTCTTT.